This T cell receptor beta chain came from a study of shared clonotypes between healthy human individuals. Using immunoSEQ multiplex PCR, the repertoire was profiled, and TCRdb retains in-frame clones only, with some absent. The sample shows 600,000 or so clones, approximately 95% of them seen only once. Study observations and caveats: It was the few donors that limited the genetic and exposure-history diversity represented.

Turning to this clone: The antigen is unknown.

CD45RO-negative, CCR7-selected cells formed the naive CD8 fraction, which excluded terminally differentiated effector memory CD45RA+ cells. V dropped 5 bases and J dropped 11; count of bases not matched to a gene: 14. In germline, CDR1 is PRHDT, CDR2 FYEKMQ (reference sequence). The CDR3 spans 15 residues. The receptor was derived from a woman aged 25 to 39 in good health. Sequenced input: naive CD8+ T cells sorted from blood. The chain couples TRBV13 to TRBJ2-5; 10 bases map to TRBD2. The chain's CDR3 is CASSTRTSGPLEQYF. The CDR3, as DNA: TGTGCCAGCAGCACTCGGACTAGCGGCCCTCTGGAGCAGTACTTC.